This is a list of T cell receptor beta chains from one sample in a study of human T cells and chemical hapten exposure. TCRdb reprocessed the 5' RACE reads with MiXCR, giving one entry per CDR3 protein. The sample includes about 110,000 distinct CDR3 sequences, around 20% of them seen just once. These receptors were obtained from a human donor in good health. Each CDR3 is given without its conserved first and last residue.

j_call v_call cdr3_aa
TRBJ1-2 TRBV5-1 ASSLAGTGNYGYT
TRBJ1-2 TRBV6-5 ASRRTFDANYGYT
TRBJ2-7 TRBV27 ASSFRGRKDEQY
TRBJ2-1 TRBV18 ASSPDRGENEQF
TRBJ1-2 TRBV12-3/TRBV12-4 ASSPGQYPNYGYT
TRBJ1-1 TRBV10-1 ASQQSHSLPTEAF
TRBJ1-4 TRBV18 ASSPRTEVFPPEKLF
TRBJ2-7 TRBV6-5 ASSYVGLAGSYEQY
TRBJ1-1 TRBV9 ASSVGQGDSNTEAF
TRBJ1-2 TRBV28 ASSLAGGSYGYT
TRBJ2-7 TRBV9 ASSVALATYEQY
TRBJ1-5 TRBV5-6 ASSVTGVGNQPQH
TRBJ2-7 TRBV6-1 ATKGPLEY
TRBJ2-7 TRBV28 ASSLPAGSIYEQY
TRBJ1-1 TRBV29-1 SVLGSNTEAF
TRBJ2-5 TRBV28 ASSPRETQY
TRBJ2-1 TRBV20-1 SAPPPAGGYNEQF
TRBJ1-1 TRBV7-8 ASSLRLGRDVEAF
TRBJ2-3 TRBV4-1 ASSARGSGDQDTQY
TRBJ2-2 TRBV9 ASSPAQGALTGELF
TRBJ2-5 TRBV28 ASTELAGGTETQY
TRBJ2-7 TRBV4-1 ASSQVTSGRYEQY
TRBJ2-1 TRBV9 ASSAGQAAYNEQF
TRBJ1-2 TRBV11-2 ASSLVDDYGYT
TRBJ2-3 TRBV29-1 SVEGTLTDTQY
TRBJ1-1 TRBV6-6 ASSFDRSTEAF
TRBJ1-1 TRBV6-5 ASSEDRQNTEAF
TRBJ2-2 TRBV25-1 ASSGLGLAGGPARGTGELF
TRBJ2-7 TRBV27 ASRTGLAGYEQY
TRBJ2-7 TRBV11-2 ASSSLAPGQHSYEQY
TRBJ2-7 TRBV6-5 ASSSLHSGRAHEQY
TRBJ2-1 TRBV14 ASSQGPGQYNEQF
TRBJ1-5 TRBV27 ASRLGQVPNQPQH
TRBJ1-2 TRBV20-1 SARQGYGYT
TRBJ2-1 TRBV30 ACRTSGYNEQF
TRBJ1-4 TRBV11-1 ASSLPAYQDEKLF
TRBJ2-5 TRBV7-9 ASSPWDRVRETQY
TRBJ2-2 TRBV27 ASSLSRLNTGELF
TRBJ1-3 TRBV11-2 ASSLGYSGNTIY
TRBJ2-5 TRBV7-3 ASSRDGQETQY
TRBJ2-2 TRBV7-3 ASSLTGSLYFTGELF
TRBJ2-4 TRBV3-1 ASSQRGLEDIQY
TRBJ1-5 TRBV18 ASSPVASFSNQPQH
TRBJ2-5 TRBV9 ASSVAGALWETQY
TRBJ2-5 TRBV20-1 SARIVPGLAGETQY
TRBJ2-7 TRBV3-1 ASSQGGGSQRNYEQY
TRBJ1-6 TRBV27 ASSSRTDYNSPLH
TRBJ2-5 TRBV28 ASSLWMTVRGGSYEETQY
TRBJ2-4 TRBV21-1 ASIPGQGVGTKNIQY
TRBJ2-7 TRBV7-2 ASSLGLNREQY
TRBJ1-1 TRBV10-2 ASSVPSLRPEAF
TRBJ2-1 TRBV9 ASSVGTGAYNEQF
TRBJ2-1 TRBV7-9 ASSPSLLREQF
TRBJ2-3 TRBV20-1 SLGGRETDTQY